A single sample gave rise to the 21 T cell receptor beta chains below, sequenced in a study of blood T cell repertoires in COVID-19. Data came from immunoSEQ multiplex PCR; TCRdb stores just in-frame clones and leaves some out. Here the sample spans 350,000 to 400,000 clones, around 89% being singletons. The sample taken for sequencing was PBMCs or T cells enriched from blood (not recorded which). The receptors come from a woman aged 25 to 39 with acute COVID-19.

The chain links TRBV5-1 to TRBJ2-1; TRBD1 matches at 7 bases. The CDR3 runs to 17 residues. V dropped 4 bases and J dropped 0; count of bases not matched to a gene: 10. CDR1 is SGHRS and CDR2 is YFSETQ in the germline V gene. The DNA for the CDR3 is TGCGCCAGCAGCGTAGGGTCACAGGGGAGCTCCTACAATGAGCAGTTCTTC. Amino acids: CASSVGSQGSSYNEQFF.

This clone was picked up a small number of times. The chain carries TRBV4-1 and TRBJ1-1; 7 positions match TRBD1. This CDR3 spans 13 amino acids. J was trimmed by 8 bases and V by 4 bases; bases with no gene match: 7. The germline V gene has CDR1 MGHRA and CDR2 YSYEKL. The CDR3 loop is CASSPDRSTEAFF. The CDR3, as DNA: TGCGCCAGCAGCCCGGACAGGTCGACGGAAGCTTTCTTT.

This clone appeared a few times. The chain joins TRBV7-8 to TRBJ1-5, with D maybe TRBD1 (5 bases). Trimming removed 1 base at V and 5 bases at J, with 12 bases between. This CDR3 is built from 15 residues. The germline V gene encodes CDR1 SGHVS and CDR2 FQNEAQ. CDR3 nucleotides: TGTGCCAGCAGCTTAGAGGGGTTCGCCCATCAGCCCCAGCATTTT. This gives the protein CASSLEGFAHQPQHF.

This clone was detected only a few times. In DNA, the CDR3 is TGTGCCAGCAGTTCCGCCCCAGGGGGACCCGGAGGGGGCCGATACGAGCAGTACTTC. Protein: CASSSAPGGPGGGRYEQYF. The J gene is TRBJ2-7, the V gene TRBV6-2 or TRBV6-3; perhaps TRBD1 as D (7 bases). CDR1 and CDR2 from the germline V gene are MNHEY and SVGEGT. This CDR3 has 19 residues. V lost 4 bases to trimming and J lost 4 bases, with 29 bases between them.

The chain carries TRBV18 and TRBJ1-3, with D maybe TRBD1 (5 bases). Germline assignment: CDR1 KGHSH and CDR2 LQKENI. CDR3 length equals 15 residues. Trimming took 1 base from V and 1 from J, leaving 8 bases between them. The CDR3 DNA reads as TGTGCCAGCTCACCACGACAGACTTCTGGAAACACCATATATTTT. Translated: CASSPRQTSGNTIYF.

This sequence joins TRBV19 and TRBJ1-6, with D unclear. Deletions cut 0 bases from V and 6 bases from J, with 3 bases between. Germline V gene lookup returns CDR1 LNHDA and CDR2 SQIVND (reference sequence). The CDR3 has 13 amino acids. CDR3 coding DNA: TGTGCCAGTAGTATAGATCTTAATTCACCCCTCCACTTT. Its translation is CASSIDLNSPLHF.

The rearrangement uses TRBV4-1 and TRBJ1-5, with a weak D call TRBD1 (5 bases). The CDR3 covers 20 residues. V lost 1 base and J 0 bases, leaving 22 bases between the germline ends. The V gene's germline CDR1 is MGHRA and CDR2 YSYEKL. CDR3 coding DNA: TGCGCCAGCAGCCAAGTATATCTGGGACTTAATAAGGATAGCAATCAGCCCCAGCATTTT. Translating it yields CASSQVYLGLNKDSNQPQHF.

CDR3: CASSSLQFYNEQFF. DNA for the CDR3: TGCGCCAGCAGTAGTCTACAGTTCTACAATGAGCAGTTCTTC. J is TRBJ2-1 and V is TRBV5-1; no clear D gene. Trimming removed 5 bases at V and 3 bases at J, with 12 bases between. Germline V gene sequence: CDR1 SGHRS, CDR2 YFSETQ. The CDR3 runs to 14 residues. The full variable domain, its missing parts supplied by reference TRBV5-1 and TRBJ2-1, is KAGVTQTPRYLIKTRGQQVTLSCSPISGHRSVSWYQQTPGQGLQFLFEYFSETQRNKGNFPGRFSGRQFSNSRSEMNVSTLELGDSALYLCASSSLQFYNEQFFGPGTRLTVL.

V is TRBV6-5 and J is TRBJ1-1; D unclear. V was shortened by 4 bases and J by 1 base, with 10 bases between the two germline ends. Germline assignment: CDR1 MNHEY and CDR2 SVGAGI. This CDR3 has 14 amino acids. In nucleotides, the CDR3 is TGTGCCAGCAGTTCGAGGGAATCGAACACTGAAGCTTTCTTT. Translated, it gives CASSSRESNTEAFF.

The V and J genes are TRBV7-9 and TRBJ1-6; TRBD1 might be the D (5 bases). V gave up 1 base and J gave up 14 bases, with 24 bases separating them. This CDR3 comprises 17 residues. The germline V gene has CDR1 SEHNR and CDR2 FQNEAQ (reference sequence). The CDR3 DNA is TGTGCCAGCAGCTTAGGTTTTATTTTGGAGGGTGCGGACACCCTCCACTTT. The encoded protein is CASSLGFILEGADTLHF.

J is TRBJ1-2 and V is TRBV10-3, with 8 bases matching TRBD1. Germline V gene data show CDR1 as ENHRY and CDR2 as SYGVKD. There are 16 residues in the CDR3. After removal of 6 bases from V and 7 bases from J, the junction contained 16 bases not matched to a gene. In DNA form, the CDR3 reads TGTGCCATCAGCCAGGATTATGTTGGACAGGGTAGTGGCTACACCTTC. Translated, it gives CAISQDYVGQGSGYTF.

V is TRBV6-1 and J is TRBJ1-3; no clear D gene. Trimming shortened V by 1 base and J by 0 bases, and 10 bases separated the two germline ends. Germline V gene sequence: CDR1 MNHNS, CDR2 SASEGT. This CDR3 comprises 16 residues. The CDR3 DNA is TGTGCCAGCAGTGAAGGACGTGGAGACTCTGGAAACACCATATATTTT. Amino acids: CASSEGRGDSGNTIYF.

V is TRBV6-5 and J is TRBJ2-3; 9 positions agree with TRBD2. The CDR3 runs 15 residues. CDR1 and CDR2 from the germline V gene are MNHEY and SVGAGI. J lost 1 base, V lost 6 bases, and 5 bases had no gene match. The chain's CDR3 is CASRRIAGGTDTQYF. In DNA, the CDR3 is TGTGCCAGCAGACGTATAGCGGGAGGCACAGATACGCAGTATTTT.

This rearrangement joins TRBV24-1 to TRBJ1-1; 7 bases are a match to TRBD1. Germline CDR1 and CDR2: KGHDR and SFDVKD. The J segment lost 5 bases and the V segment lost 12 bases, leaving 11 bases of the junction unmatched. CDR3 size: 13 residues. The CDR3 bases are TGTGCCGCCCAAGACAGGGCAGGGACTGAAGCTTTCTTT. Translation gives CAAQDRAGTEAFF.

This clone occurred a few times. The chain has TRBV7-3 and TRBJ1-1; D remains ambiguous. Germline V gene sequence: CDR1 SGHTA, CDR2 FQGTGA. CDR3 length equals 13 residues. V was shortened by 5 bases and J by 1 base, with 8 bases between the two germline ends. DNA of the CDR3: TGTGCCAGCAGCAACACGTGGAACACTGAAGCTTTCTTT. It yields the protein CASSNTWNTEAFF. The full variable domain, in which reference TRBV7-3 and TRBJ1-1 provide the parts outside the CDR3, is GAGVSQTPSNKVTEKGKYVELRCDPISGHTALYWYRQSLGQGPEFLIYFQGTGAADDSGLPNDRFFAVRPEGSVSTLKIQRTERGDSAVYLCASSNTWNTEAFFGQGTRLTVV.

This clone was picked up a small number of times. The chain employs TRBV18 and TRBJ1-3; D remains ambiguous. Trimming shortened V by 2 bases and J by 0 bases, and 8 bases separated the two germline ends. Germline V gene sequence: CDR1 KGHSH, CDR2 LQKENI. The CDR3 totals 15 residues. In nucleotides, the CDR3 is TGTGCCAGCTCACCATCGAGGAGCTCTGGAAACACCATATATTTT. This gives the protein CASSPSRSSGNTIYF.

V usage is TRBV2 and J usage is TRBJ2-5; D gene uncertain. CDR1 and CDR2 from the germline V gene are SNHLY and FYNNEI. Trimming removed 1 base from V and 1 base from J, with 4 bases in between. The CDR3 loop spans 13 amino acids. In nucleotides, the CDR3 is TGTGCCAGCAGTGAAGACAGCCAAGAGACCCAGTACTTC. Its protein product is CASSEDSQETQYF.

The chain recombines TRBV29-1 with TRBJ2-7; perhaps TRBD2 as D (6 bases). Trimming removed 6 bases from V and 6 bases from J, with 15 bases in between. Germline loops: CDR1 SQVTM, CDR2 ANQGSEA. This CDR3 spans 12 amino acids. The CDR3 DNA reads as TGCAGCGTCGCCCCGGGGGTTACCGAGCAGTACTTC. It specifies CSVAPGVTEQYF.

The chain has TRBV10-3 and TRBJ2-2, with D maybe TRBD1 (6 bases). The V gene's germline CDR1 is ENHRY and CDR2 SYGVKD. V lost 9 bases, J lost 1 base, and 9 bases lay in between. There are 13 residues in the CDR3. The CDR3 loop reads CAIPGQNTGELFF. The CDR3 DNA reads as TGTGCCATTCCGGGACAGAACACCGGGGAGCTGTTTTTT.

This clone appeared once. V usage is TRBV11-2 and J usage is TRBJ1-6; D is uncertain. V lost 4 bases, J lost 3 bases, and 7 bases lay in between. Per the germline V gene, CDR1 is SGHAT and CDR2 is FQNNGV. The CDR3 totals 14 residues. The CDR3: CASSSPNYNSPLHF. The DNA for the CDR3 is TGTGCCAGCAGCTCCCCTAACTATAATTCACCCCTCCACTTT.

There are a few counts of this clone. The chain couples TRBV2 to TRBJ2-7, with D maybe TRBD1 (6 bases). The CDR3 has 12 residues. The V end lost 9 bases, the J end lost 5 bases, and 14 bases lay between the germline ends. CDR1 is SNHLY, CDR2 FYNNEI, per germline. The CDR3 sequence is CARSGAPDEQYF. CDR3 nucleotides: TGTGCCAGGTCAGGGGCTCCAGACGAGCAGTACTTC.